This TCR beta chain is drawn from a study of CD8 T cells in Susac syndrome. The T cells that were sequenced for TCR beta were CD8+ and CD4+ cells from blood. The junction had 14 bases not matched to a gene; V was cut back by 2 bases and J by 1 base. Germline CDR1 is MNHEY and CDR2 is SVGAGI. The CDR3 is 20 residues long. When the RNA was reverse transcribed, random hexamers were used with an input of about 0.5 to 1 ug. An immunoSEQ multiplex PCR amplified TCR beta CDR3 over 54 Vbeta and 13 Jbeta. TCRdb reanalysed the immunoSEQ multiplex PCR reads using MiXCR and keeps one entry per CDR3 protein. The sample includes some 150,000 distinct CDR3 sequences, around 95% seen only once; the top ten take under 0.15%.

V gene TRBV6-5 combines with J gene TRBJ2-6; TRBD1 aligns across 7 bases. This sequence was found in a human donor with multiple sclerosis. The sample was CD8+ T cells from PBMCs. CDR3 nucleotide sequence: TGTGCCAGCAGTTACGCCCGGGTGACAGGGTATAGGTCTGGGGCCAACGTCCTGACTTTC. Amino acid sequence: CASSYARVTGYRSGANVLTF.